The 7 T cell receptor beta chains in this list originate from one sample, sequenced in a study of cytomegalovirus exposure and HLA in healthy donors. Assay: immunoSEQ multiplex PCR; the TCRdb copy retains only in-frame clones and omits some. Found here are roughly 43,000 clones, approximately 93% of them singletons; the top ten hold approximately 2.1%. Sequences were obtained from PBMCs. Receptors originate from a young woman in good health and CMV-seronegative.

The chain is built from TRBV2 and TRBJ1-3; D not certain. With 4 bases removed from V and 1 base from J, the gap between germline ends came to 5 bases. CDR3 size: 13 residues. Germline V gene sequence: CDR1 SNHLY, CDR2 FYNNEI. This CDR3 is CASSAQSGNTIYF. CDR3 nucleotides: TGTGCCAGCAGTGCCCAATCTGGAAACACCATATATTTT.

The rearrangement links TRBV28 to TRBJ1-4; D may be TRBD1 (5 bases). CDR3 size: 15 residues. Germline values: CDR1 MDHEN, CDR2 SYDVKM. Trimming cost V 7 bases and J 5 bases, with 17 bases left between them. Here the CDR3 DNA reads TGTGCCAGCACCATAGGAGGGGCGCGGAATGAAAAACTGTTTTTT. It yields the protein CASTIGGARNEKLFF. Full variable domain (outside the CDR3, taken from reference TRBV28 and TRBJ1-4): DVKVTQSSRYLVKRTGEKVFLECVQDMDHENMFWYRQDPGLGLRLIYFSYDVKMKEKGDIPEGYSVSREKKERFSLILESASTNQTSMYLCASTIGGARNEKLFFGSGTQLSVL.

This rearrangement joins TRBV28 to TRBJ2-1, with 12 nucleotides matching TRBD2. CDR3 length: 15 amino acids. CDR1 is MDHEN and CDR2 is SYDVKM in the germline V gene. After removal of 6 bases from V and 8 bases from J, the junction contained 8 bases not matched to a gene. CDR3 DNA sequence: TGTGCCAGCAGCCTGACTAGCGGGAGAGGTGATGAGCAGTTCTTC. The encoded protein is CASSLTSGRGDEQFF. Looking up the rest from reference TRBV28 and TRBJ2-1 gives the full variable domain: DVKVTQSSRYLVKRTGEKVFLECVQDMDHENMFWYRQDPGLGLRLIYFSYDVKMKEKGDIPEGYSVSREKKERFSLILESASTNQTSMYLCASSLTSGRGDEQFFGPGTRLTVL.

CDR3 coding DNA: TGTGCCTGGAGTGGCGAGGGCTCCGGGGAGCTGTTTTTT. Translating it yields CAWSGEGSGELFF. The chain couples TRBV30 to TRBJ2-2; maybe TRBD2 (5 bases). Trimming cost V 1 base and J 6 bases, with 9 bases left between them. This CDR3 comprises 13 residues. Germline V gene data show CDR1 as GTSNPN and CDR2 as SVGIG (reference sequence).

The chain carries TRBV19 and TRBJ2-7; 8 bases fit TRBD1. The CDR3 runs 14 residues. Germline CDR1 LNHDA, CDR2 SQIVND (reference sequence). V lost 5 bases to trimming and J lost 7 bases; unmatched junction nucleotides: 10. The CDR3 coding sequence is TGTGCCAGTAGTGGATCAGGGGGCGTCGAGGAGCAGTACTTC. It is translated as CASSGSGGVEEQYF.

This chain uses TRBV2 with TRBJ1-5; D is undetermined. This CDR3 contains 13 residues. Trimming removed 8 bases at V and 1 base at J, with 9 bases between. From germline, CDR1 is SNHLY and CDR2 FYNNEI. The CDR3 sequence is CASEGESNQPQHF. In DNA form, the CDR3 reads TGTGCCAGCGAGGGTGAAAGCAATCAGCCCCAGCATTTT.

The CDR3 sequence is CALASGTTGTGELFF. The CDR3 DNA is TGTGCCTTGGCTTCCGGGACTACGGGCACCGGGGAGCTGTTTTTT. The V gene is TRBV30, the J gene TRBJ2-2, with 7 bases matching TRBD2. V lost 7 bases and J lost 4; bases outside the gene matches: 12. Germline V gene data show CDR1 as GTSNPN and CDR2 as SVGIG (reference sequence). The CDR3 loop spans 15 amino acids.